This T cell receptor (beta chain) emerged from a study of vaccination effects on CD4 cells after COVID-19 (dated by TCRdb to between 2020 and 2023). Describing the broader study: The ViraFEST assay stimulated PBMC with viral peptide pools and then used TCR sequencing to identify antigen-specific CD4+ T cell clonotypes by expansion. The full study included 10 COVID-19 convalescent patients and a few SARS-CoV-2-naive healthy vaccine recipients. SARS-CoV-2 spike-specific CD4+ TCR repertoires were compared before and after mRNA vaccination in COVID-19 convalescent patients and in infection-naive vaccine recipients. Approximately 2.1 million PBMC per well were cultured in IMDM with about 4.8% human AB serum, 8.5 to 10 IU/ml IL-2 and gentamicin, plus 10 ug/ml peptides. Cultures from other donors in the study were sequenced with the Oncomine TCR Beta short-read assay on an Illumina iSeq 100. Across the study, the median time from the second dose to post-vaccine sampling was 72 days (range 14 to 241). What the study reported, not specific to this receptor: Among healthy vaccine recipients, nearly all vaccine-induced clones were SARS-CoV-2 mono-reactive, and just 1 of 255 was cross-reactive with common cold coronaviruses. At late post-vaccination timepoints, both infection-induced and vaccine-induced clones showed marked clonal contraction, consistent with waning T cell responses. The study was limited by a small number of convalescent patients, and early post-infection timepoints were lacking.

V sheds 1 base and J sheds 11 bases, leaving 11 bases between their ends. As encoded in the germline V gene, CDR1 is SGHDN while CDR2 is FVKESK. The CDR3 sequence holds 12 residues, the cysteine and phenylalanine included. The entry retains the CDR3 DNA only, 36 bases that are in frame from base 1. Receptor amplification or capture employed the immunoSEQ multiplex PCR assay. DNA from the cultured and isolated CD4+ T cells underwent TCR beta CDR3 sequencing. The authors processed their data as follows. Non-productive TCR sequences were removed, reads were trimmed to the CDR3 region, and CDR3s of at least 7 amino acids were retained. Antigen-specific clonotypes were identified with the MANAFEST web app by comparing expansion in peptide wells against reference cultures. Positive clones required FDR<0.05 expansion versus reference and all other wells, odds ratio above 5, and frequency above 0.1% in two replicate wells. A clonotype was defined as cross-reactive if the clonotype was significantly expanded both in SARS-CoV-2 spike wells and in at least one common cold coronavirus spike condition. CDR3 similarity was assessed by Levenshtein distance using the stringdist R package, and unrooted trees were constructed with ape in R 3.6.1. TCRdb provides this immuneACCESS table in a form limited to in-frame rearrangements. Some clones are lacking; in checked studies, under half of them reflect an unresolved V gene, and why the rest are absent is not known. That table furnishes V, J and clone size, whereas the DNA furnished D and trimming. A total of 57,000 or so clones appear in this sample, about 81% of them only once. The top ten clonotypes cover about 4.5% of the sample.

After less than 13 days of culture, CD4+ T cells were isolated with the EasySep CD4+ T cell isolation kit. Participants received two doses of either the BNT162b2 or the mRNA-1273 mRNA SARS-CoV-2 vaccine. None of the healthy vaccine recipients had a prior SARS-CoV-2 infection, which was confirmed by nucleocapsid antibody tests that came back negative both before and after vaccination. Half of the culture medium was replaced with fresh IL-2-containing medium on days 3 and 7. Each peptide stimulation condition was cultured in triplicate wells unless otherwise noted. PBMC were separated from whole blood using Ficoll-Paque Plus gradient centrifugation and were then either cryopreserved at -140C or used fresh. Genomic DNA was extracted from cultured CD4+ T cells with the QIAamp micro DNA kit. On this clone: Its binding antigen is unknown. Per-nucleotide qualities are absent, and no much larger clonotype sits a single base away.

The chain is made from TRBV14 and TRBJ1-1, and TRBD1 may be the D gene, going by 5 matching bases. Source: CD4+ T cells from PBMCs cultured without peptide, taken after COVID-19 vaccination. This sequence originates from a human donor who received a COVID-19 vaccine. The CDR3 region has the sequence CASSQVSGPAFF. In nucleotides, the sequence is TGTGCCAGCAGCCAAGTATCGGGGCCGGCTTTCTTT.